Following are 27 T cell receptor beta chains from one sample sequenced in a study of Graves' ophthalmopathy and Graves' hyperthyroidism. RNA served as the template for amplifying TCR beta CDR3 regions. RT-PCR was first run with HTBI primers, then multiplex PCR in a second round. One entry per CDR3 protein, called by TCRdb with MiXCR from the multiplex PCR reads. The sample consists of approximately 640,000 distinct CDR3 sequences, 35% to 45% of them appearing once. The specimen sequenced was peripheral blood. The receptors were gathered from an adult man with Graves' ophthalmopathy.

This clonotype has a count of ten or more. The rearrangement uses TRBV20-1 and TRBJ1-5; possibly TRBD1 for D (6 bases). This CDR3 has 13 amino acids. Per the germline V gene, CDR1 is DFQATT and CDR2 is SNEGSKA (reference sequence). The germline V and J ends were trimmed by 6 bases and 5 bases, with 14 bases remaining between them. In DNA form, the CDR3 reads TGCAGTGCCATAGACAGGTTAGATCAGCCCCAGCATTTT. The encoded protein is CSAIDRLDQPQHF.

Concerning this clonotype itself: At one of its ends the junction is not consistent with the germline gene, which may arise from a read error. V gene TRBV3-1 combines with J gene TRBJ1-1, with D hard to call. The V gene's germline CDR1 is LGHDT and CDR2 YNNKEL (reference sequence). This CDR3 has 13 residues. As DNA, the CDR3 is TGTGCCAGCAGCCCGCTTTCATCGGCTGATGCTTTCTTT. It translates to CASSPLSSADAFF.

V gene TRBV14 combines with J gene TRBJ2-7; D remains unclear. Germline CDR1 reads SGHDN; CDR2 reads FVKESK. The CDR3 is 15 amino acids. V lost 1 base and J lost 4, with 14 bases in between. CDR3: CASSQGALGVYEQYF. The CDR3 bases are TGTGCCAGCAGCCAAGGGGCCCTCGGAGTGTACGAGCAGTACTTC.

For the CDR3, the DNA is TGCAGTGCTAGAGGAACTACTACGAACACCGGGGAGCTGTTTTTT. Protein product: CSARGTTTNTGELFF. The chain links TRBV20-1 to TRBJ2-2, with unresolved D. There are 15 residues in the CDR3. Germline CDR1 reads DFQATT; CDR2 reads SNEGSKA (reference sequence). Deletions cut 1 base from V and 0 bases from J, with 9 bases between.

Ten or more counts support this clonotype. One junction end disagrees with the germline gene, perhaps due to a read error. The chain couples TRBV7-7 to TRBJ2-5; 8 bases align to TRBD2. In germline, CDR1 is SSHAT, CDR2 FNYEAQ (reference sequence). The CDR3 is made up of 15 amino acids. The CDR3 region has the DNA TGTGCTAGCAGCTTTAGCGGGGCCTCCCAAGAGACCCAGTACTTC. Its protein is CASSFSGASQETQYF. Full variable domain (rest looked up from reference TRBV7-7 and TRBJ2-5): GAGVSQSPRYKVTKRGQDVTLRCDPISSHATLYWYQQALGQGPEFLTYFNYEAQPDKSGLPSDRFSAERPEGSISTLTIQRTEQRDSAMYRCASSFSGASQETQYFGPGTRLLVL.

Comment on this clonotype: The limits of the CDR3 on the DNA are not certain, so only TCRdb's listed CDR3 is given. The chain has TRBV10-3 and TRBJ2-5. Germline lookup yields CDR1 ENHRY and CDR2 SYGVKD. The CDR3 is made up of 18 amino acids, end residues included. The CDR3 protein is CAMYLCASSLLSQETQYF.

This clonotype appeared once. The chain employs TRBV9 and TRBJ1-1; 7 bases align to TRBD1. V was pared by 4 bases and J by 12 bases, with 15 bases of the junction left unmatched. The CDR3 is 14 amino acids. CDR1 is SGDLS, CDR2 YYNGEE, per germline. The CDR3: CASSLPGQNRVTFF. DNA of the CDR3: TGTGCCAGCAGCCTCCCGGGACAGAATCGAGTAACTTTCTTT.

CDR3 bases: TGTGCCAGCAGCCCGGGACAGAGGGTTTATGGCTACACCTTC. Translated: CASSPGQRVYGYTF. The rearrangement joins TRBV3-1 to TRBJ1-2, with TRBD1 matching over 7 bases. This CDR3 has 14 amino acids. Germline CDR1 reads LGHDT; CDR2 reads YNNKEL (reference sequence). Trimming cost V 4 bases and J 5 bases; bases outside gene matches: 7.

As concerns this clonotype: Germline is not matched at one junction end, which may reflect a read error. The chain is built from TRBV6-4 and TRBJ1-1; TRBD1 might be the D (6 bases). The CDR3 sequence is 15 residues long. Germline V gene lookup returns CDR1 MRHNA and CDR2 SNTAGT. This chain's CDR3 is CASSPLGGVNTEASF. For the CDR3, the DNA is TGTGCCAGCAGTCCATTGGGGGGCGTGAACACTGAAGCTTCCTTT.

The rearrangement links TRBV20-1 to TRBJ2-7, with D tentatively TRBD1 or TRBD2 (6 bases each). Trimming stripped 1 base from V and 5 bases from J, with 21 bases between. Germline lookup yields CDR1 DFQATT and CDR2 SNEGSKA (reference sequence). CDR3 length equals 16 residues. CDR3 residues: CSARVPGANTGDEQYF. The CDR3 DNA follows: TGCAGTGCTAGAGTACCGGGGGCGAACACCGGGGACGAGCAGTACTTC.

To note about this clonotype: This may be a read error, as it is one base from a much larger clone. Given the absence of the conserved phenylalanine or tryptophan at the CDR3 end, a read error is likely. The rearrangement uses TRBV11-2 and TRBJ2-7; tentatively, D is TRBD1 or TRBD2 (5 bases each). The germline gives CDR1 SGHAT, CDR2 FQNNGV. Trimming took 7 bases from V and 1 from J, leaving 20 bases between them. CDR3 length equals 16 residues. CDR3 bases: TGTGCCAGCACAAACTCCGGGACGGGGAAATCCTACGAGCAGTACCTC. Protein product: CASTNSGTGKSYEQYL.

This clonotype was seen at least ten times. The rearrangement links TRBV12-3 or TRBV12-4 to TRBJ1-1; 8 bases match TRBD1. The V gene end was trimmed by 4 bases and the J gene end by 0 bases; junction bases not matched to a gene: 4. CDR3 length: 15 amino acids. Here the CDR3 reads CASSSGTGLNTEAFF. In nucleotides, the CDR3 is TGTGCCAGCAGTTCAGGGACAGGCTTGAACACTGAAGCTTTCTTT.

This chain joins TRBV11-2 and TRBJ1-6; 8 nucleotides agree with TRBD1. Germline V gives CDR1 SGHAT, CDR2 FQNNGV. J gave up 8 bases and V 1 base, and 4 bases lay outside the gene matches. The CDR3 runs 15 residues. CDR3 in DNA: TGTGCCAGCAGCTTAGTTGGACAGGGCCATTCACCCCTCCACTTT. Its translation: CASSLVGQGHSPLHF.

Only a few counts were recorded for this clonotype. The CDR3 DNA follows: TGTGCCAGCAGCCAATGGCACTTGAGGACCTACGAGCAGTACTTC. Encoded protein: CASSQWHLRTYEQYF. The chain combines TRBV3-1 with TRBJ2-7; D uncertain. From germline, CDR1 is LGHDT and CDR2 YNNKEL (reference sequence). Trimming took 2 bases from V and 2 from J, leaving 13 bases between them. This CDR3 has 15 residues.

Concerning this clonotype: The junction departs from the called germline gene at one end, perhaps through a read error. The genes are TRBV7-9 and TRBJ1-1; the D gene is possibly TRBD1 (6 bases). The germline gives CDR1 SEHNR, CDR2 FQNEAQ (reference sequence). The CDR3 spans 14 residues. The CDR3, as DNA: TGTGCTAGCAGCGTGGGACACATGAACACTGAAGCTTTCTTT. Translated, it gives CASSVGHMNTEAFF.

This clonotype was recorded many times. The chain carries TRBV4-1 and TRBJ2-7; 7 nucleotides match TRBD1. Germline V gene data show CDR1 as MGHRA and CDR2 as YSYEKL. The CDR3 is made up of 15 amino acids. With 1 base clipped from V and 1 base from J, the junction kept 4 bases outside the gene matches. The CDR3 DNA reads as TGCGCCAGCAGCCAAGCCAGGGGGAGTTCCTACGAGCAGTACTTC. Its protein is CASSQARGSSYEQYF.

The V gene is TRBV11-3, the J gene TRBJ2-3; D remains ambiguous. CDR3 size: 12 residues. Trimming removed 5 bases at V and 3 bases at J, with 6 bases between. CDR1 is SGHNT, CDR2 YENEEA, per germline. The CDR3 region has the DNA TGTGCCAGCAGCACGATGACAGATACGCAGTATTTT. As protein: CASSTMTDTQYF.

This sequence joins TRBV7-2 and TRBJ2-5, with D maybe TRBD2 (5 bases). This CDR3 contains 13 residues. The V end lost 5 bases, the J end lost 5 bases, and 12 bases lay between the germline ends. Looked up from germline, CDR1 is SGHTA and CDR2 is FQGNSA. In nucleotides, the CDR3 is TGTGCCAGCAGCCGAGGGAGTTGGGAGACCCAGTACTTC. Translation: CASSRGSWETQYF. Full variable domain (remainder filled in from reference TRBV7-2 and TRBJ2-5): GAGVSQSPSNKVTEKGKDVELRCDPISGHTALYWYRQSLGQGLEFLIYFQGNSAPDKSGLPSDRFSAERTGGSVSTLTIQRTQQEDSAVYLCASSRGSWETQYFGPGTRLLVL.

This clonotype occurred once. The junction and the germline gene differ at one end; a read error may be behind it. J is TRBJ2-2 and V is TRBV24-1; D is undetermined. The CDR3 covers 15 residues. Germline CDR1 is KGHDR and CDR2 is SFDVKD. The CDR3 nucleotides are TGTGCCACCAGTGATTTGCACGCGAACACCGGAGAGCTGTTTTTT. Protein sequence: CATSDLHANTGELFF.

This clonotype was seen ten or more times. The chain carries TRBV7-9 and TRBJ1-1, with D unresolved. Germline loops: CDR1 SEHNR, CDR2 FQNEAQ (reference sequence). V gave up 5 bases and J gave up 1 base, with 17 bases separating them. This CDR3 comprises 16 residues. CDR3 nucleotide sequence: TGTGCCAGCAGCAAACGAGGGATTGAGGCGAACACTGAAGCTTTCTTT. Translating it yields CASSKRGIEANTEAFF.

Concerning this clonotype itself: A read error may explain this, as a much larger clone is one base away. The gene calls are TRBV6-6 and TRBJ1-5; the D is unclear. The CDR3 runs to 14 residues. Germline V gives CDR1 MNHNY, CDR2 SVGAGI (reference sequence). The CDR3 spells CASSWSGESQSQHF. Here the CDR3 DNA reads TGTGCCAGCAGTTGGTCCGGGGAAAGTCAGTCCCAGCATTTT.

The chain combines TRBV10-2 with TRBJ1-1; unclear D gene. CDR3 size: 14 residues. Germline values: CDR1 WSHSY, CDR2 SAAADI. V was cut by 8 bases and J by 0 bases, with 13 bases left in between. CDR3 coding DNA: TGCGCCAGCGGTCCGAGGGTCATGAACACTGAAGCTTTCTTT. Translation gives CASGPRVMNTEAFF.

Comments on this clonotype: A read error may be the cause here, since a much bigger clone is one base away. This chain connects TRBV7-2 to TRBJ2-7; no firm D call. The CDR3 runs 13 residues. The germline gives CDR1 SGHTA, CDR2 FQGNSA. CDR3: CASSLAGYYGQYF. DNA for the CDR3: TGTGCCAGCAGCTTAGCAGGCTATTACGGGCAGTACTTC. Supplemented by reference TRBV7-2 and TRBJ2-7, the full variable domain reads GAGVSQSPSNKVTEKGKDVELRCDPISGHTALYWYRQSLGQGLEFLIYFQGNSAPDKSGLPSDRFSAERTGGSVSTLTIQRTQQEDSAVYLCASSLAGYYGQYFGPGTRLTVT.

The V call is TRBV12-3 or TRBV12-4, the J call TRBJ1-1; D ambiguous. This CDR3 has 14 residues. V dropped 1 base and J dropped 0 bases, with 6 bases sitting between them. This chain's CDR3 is CASSLEILNTEAFF. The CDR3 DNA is TGTGCCAGCAGTTTAGAGATTCTGAACACTGAAGCTTTCTTT.

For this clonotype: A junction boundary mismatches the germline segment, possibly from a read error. CDR3 protein: CASSSLGREEKLFF. CDR3 nucleotide sequence: TGCGCCAGCAGCTCCTTAGGCAGGGAAGAAAAACTGTTTTTT. The chain uses TRBV7-2 and TRBJ1-4, with D maybe TRBD1 (5 bases). The CDR3 runs 14 residues. Germline CDR1 is SGHTA and CDR2 is FQGNSA.

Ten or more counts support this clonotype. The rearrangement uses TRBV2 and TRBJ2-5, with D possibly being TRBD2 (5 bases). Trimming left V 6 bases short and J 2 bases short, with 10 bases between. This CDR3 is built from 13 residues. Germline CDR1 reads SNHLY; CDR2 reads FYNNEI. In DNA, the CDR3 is TGTGCCAGCAGCGGACTGACTCAAGAGACCCAGTACTTC. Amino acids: CASSGLTQETQYF.

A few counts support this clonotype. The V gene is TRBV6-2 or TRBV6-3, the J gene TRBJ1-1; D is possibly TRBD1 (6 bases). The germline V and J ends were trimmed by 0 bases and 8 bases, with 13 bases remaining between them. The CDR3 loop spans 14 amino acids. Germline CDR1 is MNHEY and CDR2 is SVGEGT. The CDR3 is CASSYSFRQEEAFF. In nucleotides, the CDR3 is TGTGCCAGCAGTTACTCGTTTCGACAGGAGGAAGCTTTCTTT.